The present entry profiles one T cell receptor (beta chain) with its context. Its antigen is unidentified. There are 13 residues in the CDR3. Germline CDR1 SGHVS, CDR2 FNYEAQ. The sample belongs to a study of monozygotic twins with inflammatory bowel disease. TCRdb reprocessed the 5' RACE reads, keeping one entry per CDR3 protein, no DNA. This repertoire comprises a few hundred thousand distinct CDR3 sequences; its ten largest clones make up around 1.5%. General study results and limits: Among IBD patients, TCRbeta diversity (inverse Simpson) was lower than in healthy co-twins.

The chain uses TRBV7-6 and TRBJ2-5. The receptor was isolated from a human donor with ulcerative colitis or Crohn's disease, or a healthy co-twin of an affected twin (not recorded which). The sequencing input was blood. The CDR3: CASRLYGSETQYF.